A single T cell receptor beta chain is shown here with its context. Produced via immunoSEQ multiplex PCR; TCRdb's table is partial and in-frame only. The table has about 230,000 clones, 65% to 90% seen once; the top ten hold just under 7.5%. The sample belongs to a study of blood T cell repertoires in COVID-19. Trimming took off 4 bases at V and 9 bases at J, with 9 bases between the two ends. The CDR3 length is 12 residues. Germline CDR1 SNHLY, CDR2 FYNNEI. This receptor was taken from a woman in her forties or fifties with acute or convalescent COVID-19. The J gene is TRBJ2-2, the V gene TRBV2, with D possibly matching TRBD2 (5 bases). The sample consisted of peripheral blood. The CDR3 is CASSVGGRELFF. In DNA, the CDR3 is TGTGCCAGCAGTGTAGGAGGCCGGGAGCTGTTTTTT.